Listed below are T cell receptor beta chains from one sample, sequenced in a study of early T cells in non-severe SARS-CoV-2 infection. TCRdb redid the calling of the 5' RACE reads with MiXCR, one entry per CDR3 protein. Of 50,000 to 65,000 distinct CDR3 sequences listed, roughly 21% are singletons. The sample consisted of whole blood, taken at baseline. The receptors stem from an adult who was a healthcare worker with PCR-confirmed SARS-CoV-2 infection or an uninfected control (not recorded which). Each CDR3 is given with its conserved first and last residue. A D gene is named only where the DNA matches it firmly. Only part of the rows carry a size: once, few, many, or a class if the clone is expanded.

d_call	v_call	clone_size	cdr3_length	j_call	cdr3_aa	cdr3_nt
NA	TRBV3-1	few	15	TRBJ1-1	CASSPQIGGATEAFF	TGTGCCAGCAGCCCCCAAATCGGGGGGGCCACTGAAGCTTTCTTT
NA	TRBV5-1	few	12	TRBJ2-5	CASSASRETQYF	TGCGCCAGCAGCGCGAGTAGGGAGACCCAGTACTTC
NA	TRBV5-1	NA	14	TRBJ1-2	CASNLYRRGDGYTF	TGCGCCAGCAACCTTTACCGCAGGGGCGATGGCTACACCTTC
NA	TRBV20-1	many	13	TRBJ1-1	CSAREPWNTEAFF	TGCAGTGCTAGAGAACCATGGAACACTGAAGCTTTCTTT
NA	TRBV10-3	few	12	TRBJ1-1	CAISESGTEAFF	TGTGCCATCAGTGAGTCGGGAACTGAAGCTTTCTTT
NA	TRBV7-9	few	13	TRBJ2-1	CASQRGGWDEQFF	TGTGCCAGCCAACGCGGGGGCTGGGATGAGCAGTTCTTC
NA	TRBV4-1	NA	14	TRBJ2-1	CASSLRDGYNEQFF	TGCGCCAGCAGCCTCCGGGACGGTTACAATGAGCAGTTCTTC
NA	TRBV30	NA	12	TRBJ2-7	CAWSMVGGLQYF	TGTGCCTGGAGTATGGTTGGGGGACTGCAGTACTTC
TRBD1	TRBV3-1	NA	17	TRBJ2-7	CAGSQDVTGIFSYEQYF	TGTGCCGGCAGCCAAGACGTGACAGGGATCTTCTCCTACGAGCAGTACTTC
NA	TRBV20-1	few	14	TRBJ2-1	CSASQSGGYGEQFF	TGCAGTGCTAGCCAGTCTGGGGGGTATGGTGAGCAGTTCTTC
TRBD2	TRBV7-9	many	15	TRBJ2-3	CASSAGTTSADTQYF	TGTGCCAGCAGCGCCGGGACTACCTCCGCAGATACGCAGTATTTT
NA	TRBV20-1	NA	14	TRBJ2-3	CSADPRDPTDTQYF	TGCAGTGCAGATCCCCGGGACCCCACAGATACGCAGTATTTT
NA	TRBV10-2	NA	12	TRBJ1-2	CASSPGGVGYTF	TGCGCCAGCAGCCCCGGGGGGGTCGGCTACACCTTC
NA	TRBV7-9	NA	13	TRBJ1-1	CASSTTMNTEAFF	TGTGCCAGCAGCACTACAATGAACACTGAAGCTTTCTTT
TRBD1	TRBV6-6	NA	16	TRBJ1-2	CASNEGAGAWDYGYTF	TGTGCCAGCAACGAGGGGGCCGGGGCTTGGGACTATGGCTACACCTTC
TRBD1	TRBV12-3/TRBV12-4	few	16	TRBJ2-1	CASSVPTGGGIVEQFF	TGTGCCAGCAGTGTACCTACAGGGGGTGGGATCGTTGAGCAGTTCTTC
TRBD2	TRBV20-1	NA	14	TRBJ2-5	CSAIRGGRQETQYF	TGCAGTGCTATTCGGGGGGGCCGACAAGAGACCCAGTACTTC